This T cell receptor (beta chain) appears in the sequencing data of a study of OX40 agonist ivuxolimab in advanced cancers. Study in general: Clinicians treated patients with ivuxolimab, an agonistic anti-OX40 (CD134) antibody. Findings and limits, study-wide: At 0.1 to 3.0 mg/kg and by week 6, CD4+ and CD8+ T cells in the blood had expanded clonally.

Collection of blood occurred at baseline, at cycle 4 day 1, and at cycle 7 day 1. Assay: immunoSEQ multiplex PCR; the TCRdb copy retains only in-frame clones and omits some. The sample consists of about 19,000 clones, roughly 91% of them appearing once. On this clone itself: Its antigen is unidentified.

This CDR3 comprises 15 residues. Per the germline V gene, CDR1 is SGHTA and CDR2 is FQGNSA. Trimming shortened V by 5 bases and J by 7 bases, and 18 bases separated the two germline ends. The chain employs TRBV7-2 and TRBJ2-1; perhaps TRBD1 as D (5 bases). Sequencing used CD4+ or CD8+ T cells sorted from blood, obtained in a trial of the OX40 agonist ivuxolimab. This clonotype originated in an adult with an advanced solid tumor such as melanoma, head and neck, liver or kidney cancer. The CDR3 protein is CASSPLLSRENEQFF. Here the CDR3 DNA reads TGTGCCAGCAGCCCCCTCCTGTCCAGGGAAAATGAGCAGTTCTTC. Full variable domain (remainder filled in from reference TRBV7-2 and TRBJ2-1): GAGVSQSPSNKVTEKGKDVELRCDPISGHTALYWYRQSLGQGLEFLIYFQGNSAPDKSGLPSDRFSAERTGGSVSTLTIQRTQQEDSAVYLCASSPLLSRENEQFFGPGTRLTVL.